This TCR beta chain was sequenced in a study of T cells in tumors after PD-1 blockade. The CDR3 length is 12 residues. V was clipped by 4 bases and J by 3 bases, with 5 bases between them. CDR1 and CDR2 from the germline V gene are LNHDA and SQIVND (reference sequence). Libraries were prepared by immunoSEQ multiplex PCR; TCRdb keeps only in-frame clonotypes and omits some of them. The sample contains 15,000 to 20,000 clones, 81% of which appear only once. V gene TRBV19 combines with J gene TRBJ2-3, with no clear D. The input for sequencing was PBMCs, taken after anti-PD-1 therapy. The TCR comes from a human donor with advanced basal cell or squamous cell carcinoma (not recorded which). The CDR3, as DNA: TGTGCCAGTAGTAGGGGTACAGATACGCAGTATTTT. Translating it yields CASSRGTDTQYF.